This T cell receptor (beta chain) was documented in a study of blood T cells in healthy people across ages. Study conclusions and caveats: Roughly linearly, TCR beta diversity per million T cells fell as age increased.

As concerns this clonotype: Its antigen is still unknown.

Primed by a sample-barcoded 5' primer and a J-beta primer mix, a second PCR proceeded for 7 to 11 cycles. Researchers report that a template-switch adaptor with 12 random nucleotides tagged each cDNA molecule. Via MiXCR, TCRdb re-called the 5' RACE reads, giving one row per CDR3 protein. The sample gives 1,800,000 or so distinct CDR3 sequences, roughly two fifths of which show up once; about 23% is in the top ten. The CDR3 runs to 16 residues. Trimming removed 4 bases from V and 3 bases from J, with 19 bases in between. The germline CDR1 and CDR2 sequences are SGHRS and YFSETQ. The sequenced sample consisted of blood. This chain uses TRBV5-1 with TRBJ1-1; a weak D match, TRBD1 (6 bases). The source of this sequence is a human donor in good health. The CDR3: CASSTSLGGADTEAFF. In DNA form, the CDR3 reads TGCGCCAGCAGCACGTCCTTGGGGGGGGCCGACACTGAAGCTTTCTTT.